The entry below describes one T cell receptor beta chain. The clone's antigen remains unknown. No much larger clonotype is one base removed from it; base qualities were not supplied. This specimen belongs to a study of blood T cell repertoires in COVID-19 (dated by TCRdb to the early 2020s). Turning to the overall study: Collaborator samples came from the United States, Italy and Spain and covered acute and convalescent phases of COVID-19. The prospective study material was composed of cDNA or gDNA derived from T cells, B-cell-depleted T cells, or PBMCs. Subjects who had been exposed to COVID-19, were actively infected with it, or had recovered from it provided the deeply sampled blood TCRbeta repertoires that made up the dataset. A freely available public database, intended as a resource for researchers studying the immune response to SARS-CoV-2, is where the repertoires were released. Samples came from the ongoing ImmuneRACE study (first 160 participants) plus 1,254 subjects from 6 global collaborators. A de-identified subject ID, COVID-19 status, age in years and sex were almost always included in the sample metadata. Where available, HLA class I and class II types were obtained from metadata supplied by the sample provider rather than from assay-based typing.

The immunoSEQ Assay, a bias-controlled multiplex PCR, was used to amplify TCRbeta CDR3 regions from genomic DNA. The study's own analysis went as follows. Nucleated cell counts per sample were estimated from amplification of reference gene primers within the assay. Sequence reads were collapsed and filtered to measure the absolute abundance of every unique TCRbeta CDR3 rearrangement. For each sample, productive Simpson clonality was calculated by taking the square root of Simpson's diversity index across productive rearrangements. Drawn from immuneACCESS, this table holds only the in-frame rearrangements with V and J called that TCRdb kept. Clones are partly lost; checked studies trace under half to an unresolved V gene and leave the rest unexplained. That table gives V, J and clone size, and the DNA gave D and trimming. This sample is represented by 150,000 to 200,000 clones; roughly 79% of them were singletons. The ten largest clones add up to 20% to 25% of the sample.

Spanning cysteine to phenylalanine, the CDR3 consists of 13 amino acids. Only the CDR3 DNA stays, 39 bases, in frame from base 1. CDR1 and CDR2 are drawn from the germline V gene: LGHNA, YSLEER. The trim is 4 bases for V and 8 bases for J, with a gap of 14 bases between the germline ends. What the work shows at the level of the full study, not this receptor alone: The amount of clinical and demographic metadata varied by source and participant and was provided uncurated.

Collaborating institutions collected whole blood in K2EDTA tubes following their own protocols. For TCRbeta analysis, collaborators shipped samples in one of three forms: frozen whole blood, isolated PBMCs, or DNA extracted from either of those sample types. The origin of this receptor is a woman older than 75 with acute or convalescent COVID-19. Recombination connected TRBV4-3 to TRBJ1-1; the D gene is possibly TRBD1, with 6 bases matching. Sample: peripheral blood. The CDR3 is CASSPTTGMEAFF. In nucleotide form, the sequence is TGCGCCAGCAGCCCGACGACAGGCATGGAAGCTTTCTTT.